This T cell receptor (beta chain) originates from a study of cytomegalovirus exposure and HLA in healthy donors. Whole-study findings and limits: The study labeled fewer than 200 TCR beta chains cytomegalovirus-associated. The CMV antigen specificity of a few CMV-associated chains was confirmed through in vitro analysis.

The CDR3 is 14 residues long. V was cut by 2 bases and J by 4 bases, with 11 bases left in between. Germline V gene sequence: CDR1 SGHAT, CDR2 FQNNGV. Here immunoSEQ multiplex PCR was the method, and the copy in TCRdb shows in-frame clones only, minus some. The sample shows roughly 200,000 clones, approximately 89% of them seen only once. In regard to this clone: What it binds is unknown.

The donors were part of the validation cohort, which consisted of more than 90 subjects and was separate from the first cohort of roughly 620 subjects. Sequenced input: PBMCs. This TCR was sampled from a young man in good health and CMV-seropositive. V gene TRBV11-2 combines with J gene TRBJ2-5; the D gene is possibly TRBD2 (6 bases). In DNA, the CDR3 is TGTGCCAGCAGCTTAACTAGCTCGGGAGAGACCCAGTACTTC. Encoded protein: CASSLTSSGETQYF.